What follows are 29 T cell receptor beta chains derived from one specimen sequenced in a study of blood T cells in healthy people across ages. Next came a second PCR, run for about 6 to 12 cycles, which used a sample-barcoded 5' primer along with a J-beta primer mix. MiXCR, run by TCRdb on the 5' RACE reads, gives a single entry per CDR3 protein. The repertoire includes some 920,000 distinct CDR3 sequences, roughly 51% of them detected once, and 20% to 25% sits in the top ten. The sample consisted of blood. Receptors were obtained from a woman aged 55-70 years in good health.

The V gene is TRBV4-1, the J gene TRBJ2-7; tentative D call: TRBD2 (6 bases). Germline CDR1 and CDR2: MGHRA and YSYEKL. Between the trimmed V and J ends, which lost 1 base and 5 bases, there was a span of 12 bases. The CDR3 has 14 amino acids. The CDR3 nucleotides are TGCGCCAGCAGCCAAGGACTAGTTCGTGACGAGCAGTACTTC. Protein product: CASSQGLVRDEQYF.

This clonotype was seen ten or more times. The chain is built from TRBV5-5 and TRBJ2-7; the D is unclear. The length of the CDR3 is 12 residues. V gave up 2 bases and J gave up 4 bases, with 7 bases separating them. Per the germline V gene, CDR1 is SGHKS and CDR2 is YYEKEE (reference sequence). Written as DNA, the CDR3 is TGTGCCAGCAGCTTTTCGTTGTACGAGCAGTACTTC. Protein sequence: CASSFSLYEQYF.

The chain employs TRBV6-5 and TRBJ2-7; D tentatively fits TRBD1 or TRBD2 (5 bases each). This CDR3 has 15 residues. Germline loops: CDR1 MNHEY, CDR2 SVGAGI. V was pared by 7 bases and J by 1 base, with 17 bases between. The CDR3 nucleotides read TGTGCCAGCAACTACGCCGGGACGTCGTCCTACGAGCAGTACTTC. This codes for CASNYAGTSSYEQYF.

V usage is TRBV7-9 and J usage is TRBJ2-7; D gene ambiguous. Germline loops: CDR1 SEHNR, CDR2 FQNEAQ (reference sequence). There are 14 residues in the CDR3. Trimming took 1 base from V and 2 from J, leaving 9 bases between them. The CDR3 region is CASSLVARPYEQYF. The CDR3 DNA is TGTGCCAGCAGCTTAGTCGCAAGACCCTACGAGCAGTACTTC.

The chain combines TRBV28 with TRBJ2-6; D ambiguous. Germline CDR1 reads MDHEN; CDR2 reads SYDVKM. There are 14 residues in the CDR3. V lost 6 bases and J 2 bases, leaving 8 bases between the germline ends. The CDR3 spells CASSLIPGANVLTF. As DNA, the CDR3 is TGTGCCAGCAGCCTAATACCTGGGGCCAACGTCCTGACTTTC.

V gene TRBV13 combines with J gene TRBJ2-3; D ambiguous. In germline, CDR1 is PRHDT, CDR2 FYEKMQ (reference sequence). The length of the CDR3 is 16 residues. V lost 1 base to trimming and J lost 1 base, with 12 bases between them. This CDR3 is CASSLARSPRTDTQYF. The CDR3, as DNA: TGTGCCAGCAGCTTAGCACGGTCCCCTCGCACAGATACGCAGTATTTT.

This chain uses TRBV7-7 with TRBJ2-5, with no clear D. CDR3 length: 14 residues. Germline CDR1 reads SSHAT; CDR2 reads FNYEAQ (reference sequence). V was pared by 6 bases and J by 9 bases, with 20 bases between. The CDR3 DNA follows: TGTGCCAGCAGACCTTGGACGCGGACGTGGGCCCAGTACTTC. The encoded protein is CASRPWTRTWAQYF.

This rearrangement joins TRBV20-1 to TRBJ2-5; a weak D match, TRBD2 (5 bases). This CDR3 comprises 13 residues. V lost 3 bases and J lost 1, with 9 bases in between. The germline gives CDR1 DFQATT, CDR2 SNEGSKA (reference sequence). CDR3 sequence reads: CSASAGPQETQYF. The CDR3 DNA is TGCAGTGCTAGCGCGGGTCCCCAAGAGACCCAGTACTTC.

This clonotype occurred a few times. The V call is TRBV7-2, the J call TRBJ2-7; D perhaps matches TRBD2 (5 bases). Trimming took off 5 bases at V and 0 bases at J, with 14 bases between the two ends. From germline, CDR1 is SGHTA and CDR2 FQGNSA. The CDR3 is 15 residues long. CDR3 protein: CASSGAVGSSYEQYF. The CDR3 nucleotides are TGTGCCAGCAGCGGAGCGGTAGGTAGCTCCTACGAGCAGTACTTC.

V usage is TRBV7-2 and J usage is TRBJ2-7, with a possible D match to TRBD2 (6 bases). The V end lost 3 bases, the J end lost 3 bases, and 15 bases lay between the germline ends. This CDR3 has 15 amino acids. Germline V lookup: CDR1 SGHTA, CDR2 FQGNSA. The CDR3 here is CASSFVGGTHYEQYF. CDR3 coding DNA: TGTGCCAGCAGCTTTGTGGGCGGGACCCACTACGAGCAGTACTTC.

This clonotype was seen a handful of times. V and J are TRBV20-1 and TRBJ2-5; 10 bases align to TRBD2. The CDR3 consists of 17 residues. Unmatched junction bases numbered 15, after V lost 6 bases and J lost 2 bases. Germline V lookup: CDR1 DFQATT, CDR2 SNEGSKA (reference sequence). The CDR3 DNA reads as TGCAGTGCGGGGTCGAGGCTCCTAGCGGGAGCACAAGAGACCCAGTACTTC. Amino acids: CSAGSRLLAGAQETQYF.

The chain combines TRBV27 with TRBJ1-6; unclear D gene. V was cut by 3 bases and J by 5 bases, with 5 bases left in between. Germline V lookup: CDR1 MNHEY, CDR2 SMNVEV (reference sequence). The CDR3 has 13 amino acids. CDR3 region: CASSFRNNSPLHF. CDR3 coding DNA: TGTGCCAGCAGTTTTCGGAATAATTCACCCCTCCACTTT.

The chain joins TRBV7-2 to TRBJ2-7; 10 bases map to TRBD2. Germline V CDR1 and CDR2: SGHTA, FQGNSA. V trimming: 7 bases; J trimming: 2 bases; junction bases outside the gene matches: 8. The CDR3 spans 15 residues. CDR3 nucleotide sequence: TGTGCCAGCAAACCCTTAGCGGGAGGAGCCTACGAGCAGTACTTC. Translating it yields CASKPLAGGAYEQYF. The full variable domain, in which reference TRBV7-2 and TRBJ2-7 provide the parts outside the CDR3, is GAGVSQSPSNKVTEKGKDVELRCDPISGHTALYWYRQSLGQGLEFLIYFQGNSAPDKSGLPSDRFSAERTGGSVSTLTIQRTQQEDSAVYLCASKPLAGGAYEQYFGPGTRLTVT.

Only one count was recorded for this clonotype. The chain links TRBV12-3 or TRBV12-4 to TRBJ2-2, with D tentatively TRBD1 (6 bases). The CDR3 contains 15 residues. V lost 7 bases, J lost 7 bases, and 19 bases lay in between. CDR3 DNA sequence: TGTGCCAGCAATTTTCAGGGGATCGGGGTCGGGGAGCTGTTTTTT. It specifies CASNFQGIGVGELFF.

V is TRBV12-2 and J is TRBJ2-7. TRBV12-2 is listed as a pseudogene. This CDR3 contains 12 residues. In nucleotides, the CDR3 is TGTGCAAGTCGCTTAGTGGGGTTCGAGCAGTACTTC. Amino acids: CASRLVGFEQYF.

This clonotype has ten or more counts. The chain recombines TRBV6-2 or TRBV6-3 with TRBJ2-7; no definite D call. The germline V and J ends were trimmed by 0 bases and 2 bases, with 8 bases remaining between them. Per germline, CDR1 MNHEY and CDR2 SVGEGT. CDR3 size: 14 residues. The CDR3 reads CASSYSGVTYEQYF. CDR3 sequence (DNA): TGTGCCAGCAGTTACTCGGGCGTCACCTACGAGCAGTACTTC.

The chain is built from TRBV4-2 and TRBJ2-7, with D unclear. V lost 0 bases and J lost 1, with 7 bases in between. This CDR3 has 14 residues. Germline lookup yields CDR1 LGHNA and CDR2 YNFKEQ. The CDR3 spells CASSQDGQSYEQYF. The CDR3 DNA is TGTGCCAGCAGCCAAGATGGCCAATCCTACGAGCAGTACTTC.

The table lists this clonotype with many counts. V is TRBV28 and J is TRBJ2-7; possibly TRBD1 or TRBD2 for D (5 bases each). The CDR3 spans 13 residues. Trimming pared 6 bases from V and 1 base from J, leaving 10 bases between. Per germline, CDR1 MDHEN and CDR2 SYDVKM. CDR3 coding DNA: TGTGCCAGCAGGGGGACCGGGTCCTACGAGCAGTACTTC. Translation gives CASRGTGSYEQYF.

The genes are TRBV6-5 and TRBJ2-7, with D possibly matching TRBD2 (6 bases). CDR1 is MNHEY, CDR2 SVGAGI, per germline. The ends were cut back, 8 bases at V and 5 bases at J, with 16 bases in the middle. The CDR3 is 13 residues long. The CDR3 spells CASAGRFAHEQYF. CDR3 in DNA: TGTGCCAGCGCGGGACGATTCGCACACGAGCAGTACTTC.

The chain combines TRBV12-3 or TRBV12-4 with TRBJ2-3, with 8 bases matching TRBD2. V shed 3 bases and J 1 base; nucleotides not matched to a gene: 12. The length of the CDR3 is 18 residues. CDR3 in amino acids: CASSFPAGDYRGTDTQYF. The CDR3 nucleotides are TGTGCCAGCAGTTTCCCAGCGGGAGATTACAGGGGCACAGATACGCAGTATTTT.

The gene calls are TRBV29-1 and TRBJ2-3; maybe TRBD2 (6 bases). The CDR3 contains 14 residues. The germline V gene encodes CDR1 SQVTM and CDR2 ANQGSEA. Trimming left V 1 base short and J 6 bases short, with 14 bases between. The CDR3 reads CSVEAEGWRDTQYF. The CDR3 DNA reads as TGCAGCGTTGAAGCGGAGGGCTGGCGCGATACGCAGTATTTT.

Here the CDR3 reads CSAPLGGNTDTQYF. CDR3 bases: TGCAGTGCCCCCTTGGGGGGGAACACAGATACGCAGTATTTT. V is TRBV20-1 and J is TRBJ2-3; 7 bases align to TRBD2. V was clipped by 6 bases and J by 2 bases; unmatched bases: 8. The CDR3 contains 14 residues. CDR1 is DFQATT and CDR2 is SNEGSKA in the germline V gene (reference sequence).

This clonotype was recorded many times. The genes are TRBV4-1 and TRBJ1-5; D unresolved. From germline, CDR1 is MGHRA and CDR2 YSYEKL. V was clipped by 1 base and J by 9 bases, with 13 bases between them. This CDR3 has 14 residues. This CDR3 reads CASSQATDQRPQHF. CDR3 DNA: TGCGCCAGCAGCCAAGCTACGGACCAAAGGCCCCAGCATTTT.

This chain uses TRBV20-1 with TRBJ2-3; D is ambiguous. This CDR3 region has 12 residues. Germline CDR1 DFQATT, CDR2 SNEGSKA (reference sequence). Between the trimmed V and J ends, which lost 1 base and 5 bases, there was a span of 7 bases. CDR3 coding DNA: TGCAGTGCTAGAGCTGTCGGAGATACGCAGTATTTT. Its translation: CSARAVGDTQYF.

The CDR3 coding sequence is TGTGCCAGCACTGGGACTAGCGGAACCCTTGGCACAGATACGCAGTATTTT. It codes for CASTGTSGTLGTDTQYF. The chain carries TRBV12-3 or TRBV12-4 and TRBJ2-3; TRBD2 aligns across 11 bases. The CDR3 contains 17 residues. The trim removed 7 bases at V and 1 base at J, leaving 10 bases unmatched.

CDR3 coding DNA: TGCGCCAGCCAGACAGCGGGAGGGTACAATGAGCAGTTCTTC. This codes for CASQTAGGYNEQFF. The chain uses TRBV10-2 and TRBJ2-1, with 10 positions matching TRBD2. The V gene's germline CDR1 is WSHSY and CDR2 SAAADI. After removal of 8 bases from V and 4 bases from J, the junction contained 5 bases not matched to a gene. This CDR3 comprises 14 residues.

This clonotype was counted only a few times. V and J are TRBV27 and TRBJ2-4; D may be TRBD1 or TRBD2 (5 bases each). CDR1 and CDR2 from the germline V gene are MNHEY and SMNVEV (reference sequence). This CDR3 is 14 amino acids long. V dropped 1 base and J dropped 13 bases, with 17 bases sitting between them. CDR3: CASSLYPGRGEQYF. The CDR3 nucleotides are TGTGCCAGCAGTTTATACCCAGGAAGAGGGGAGCAGTACTTC.

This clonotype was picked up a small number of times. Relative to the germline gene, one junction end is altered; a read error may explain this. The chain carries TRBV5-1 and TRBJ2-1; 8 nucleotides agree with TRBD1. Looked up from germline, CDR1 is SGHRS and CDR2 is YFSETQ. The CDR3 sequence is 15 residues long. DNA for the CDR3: TGTGCCAGCAGCCCTAGAGGACAGGGCTACAATGAGCAGTTCTTC. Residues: CASSPRGQGYNEQFF.

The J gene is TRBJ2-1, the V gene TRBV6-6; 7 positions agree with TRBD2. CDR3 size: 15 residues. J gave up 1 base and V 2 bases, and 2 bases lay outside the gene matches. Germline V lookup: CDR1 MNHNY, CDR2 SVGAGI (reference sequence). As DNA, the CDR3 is TGTGCCAGCAGTTACCCAGCGGGGTCCTACAATGAGCAGTTCTTC. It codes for CASSYPAGSYNEQFF.